This entry lists 32 T cell receptor beta chains sequenced from one sample in a study of CD8 T cells in Susac syndrome. Reverse transcription of about 0.45 to 1 ug RNA used random hexamers. One entry per CDR3 protein results from TCRdb running MiXCR on the immunoSEQ multiplex PCR reads. The repertoire holds over 130,000 distinct CDR3 sequences, with 95% as singletons. The sequenced sample was CD4+ T cells from PBMCs. These receptors all come from a human donor with Susac syndrome.

The chain uses TRBV12-3 or TRBV12-4 and TRBJ2-3, with D tentatively TRBD2 (5 bases). The CDR3 contains 13 residues. V gave up 3 bases and J gave up 8 bases, with 12 bases separating them. The CDR3 DNA reads TGTGCCAGCAGTTTCCCCGGGGTAGGTACGCAGTATTTT. Translation gives CASSFPGVGTQYF.

V gene TRBV20-1 combines with J gene TRBJ2-3; tentative D call: TRBD2 (6 bases). This CDR3 comprises 18 residues. Germline CDR1 reads DFQATT; CDR2 reads SNEGSKA (reference sequence). V lost 6 bases, J lost 0 bases, and 25 bases lay in between. CDR3 DNA sequence: TGCAGTGCCCCCCGAATGAGGGTCGGGGGAACTAGCACAGATACGCAGTATTTT. This sequence encodes CSAPRMRVGGTSTDTQYF.

This clonotype has just a few counts. V and J are TRBV6-1 and TRBJ1-2, with TRBD1 matching 7 bases. There are 14 residues in the CDR3. Looked up from germline, CDR1 is MNHNS and CDR2 is SASEGT. Trimming took 6 bases from V and 0 from J; bases not matched to a gene: 4. CDR3 in amino acids: CASSRDSANYGYTF. CDR3 bases: TGTGCCAGCAGCCGGGACAGTGCTAACTATGGCTACACCTTC.

The chain has TRBV25-1 and TRBJ1-1, with D hard to call. The CDR3 contains 12 residues. V was pared by 0 bases and J by 7 bases, with 6 bases between. The germline V gene has CDR1 MGHDK and CDR2 SYGVNS. CDR3 sequence: CASSEYEGEAFF. The CDR3 DNA reads TGTGCCAGCAGTGAATATGAAGGTGAAGCTTTCTTT.

This chain uses TRBV11-2 with TRBJ2-7; D tentatively reads TRBD1 or TRBD2 (6 bases each). The CDR3 is 13 residues long. The germline V and J ends were trimmed by 0 bases and 7 bases, with 10 bases remaining between them. Germline V gene lookup returns CDR1 SGHAT and CDR2 FQNNGV. The CDR3 sequence is CASSLEGAGEQYF. The CDR3, as DNA: TGTGCCAGCAGCTTAGAGGGGGCGGGGGAGCAGTACTTC.

This sequence joins TRBV11-1 and TRBJ1-1; no clear D gene. Trimming removed 5 bases at V and 0 bases at J, with 13 bases between. Germline loops: CDR1 SGHAT, CDR2 FQDESV (reference sequence). The CDR3 loop spans 15 amino acids. CDR3 residues: CASSRRGRLNTEAFF. In DNA form, the CDR3 reads TGTGCCAGCAGCCGTCGCGGGAGACTGAACACTGAAGCTTTCTTT. Full variable domain (remainder filled in from reference TRBV11-1 and TRBJ1-1): EAEVAQSPRYKITEKSQAVAFWCDPISGHATLYWYRQILGQGPELLVQFQDESVVDDSQLPKDRFSAERLKGVDSTLKIQPAELGDSAMYLCASSRRGRLNTEAFFGQGTRLTVV.

The genes are TRBV5-4 and TRBJ2-5; D uncertain. Germline lookup yields CDR1 SGHNT and CDR2 YYREEE (reference sequence). The CDR3 is made up of 13 amino acids. The V end was cut by 0 bases, the J end by 5 bases, with 8 bases between. CDR3 DNA sequence: TGTGCCAGCAGCTTGGTAGGGTTGGAGACCCAGTACTTC. Its translation is CASSLVGLETQYF.

The chain uses TRBV30 and TRBJ1-4, with TRBD1 matching over 8 bases. The germline V gene has CDR1 GTSNPN and CDR2 SVGIG (reference sequence). V trimming: 3 bases; J trimming: 8 bases; junction bases outside the gene matches: 8. The CDR3 is 14 amino acids. The CDR3 DNA follows: TGTGCCTGGAGGCAGGGGGCTGCGGGCGAAAAACTGTTTTTT. Its protein is CAWRQGAAGEKLFF. The full variable domain, rest sourced from reference TRBV30 and TRBJ1-4, is SQTIHQWPATLVQPVGSPLSLECTVEGTSNPNLYWYRQAAGRGLQLLFYSVGIGQISSEVPQNLSASRPQDRQFILSSKKLLLSDSGFYLCAWRQGAAGEKLFFGSGTQLSVL.

This chain connects TRBV6-5 to TRBJ2-1; 9 nucleotides match TRBD2. CDR1 and CDR2 from the germline V gene are MNHEY and SVGAGI. This CDR3 is built from 16 residues. Trimming cost V 1 base and J 7 bases; bases outside gene matches: 8. CDR3 nucleotide sequence: TGTGCCAGCAGTTACTTGGGCGGGAGGGCCGTGAATGAGCAGTTCTTC. This sequence encodes CASSYLGGRAVNEQFF.

The rearrangement uses TRBV29-1 and TRBJ2-3, with 11 bases matching TRBD2. Trimming removed 7 bases from V and 4 bases from J; junction bases left unmatched: 7. The CDR3 runs to 14 residues. Germline CDR1 is SQVTM and CDR2 is ANQGSEA. This CDR3 reads CSESSSGGSDTQYF. DNA for the CDR3: TGCAGCGAGTCCTCTAGCGGGGGGTCAGATACGCAGTATTTT.

About this clonotype: A junction end diverges from the germline sequence, so it may reflect a read error. The V and J genes are TRBV6-1 and TRBJ2-1, with 9 nucleotides matching TRBD2. CDR1 is MNHNS and CDR2 is SASEGT in the germline V gene. This CDR3 is 17 amino acids long. The CDR3 nucleotides are TGTGCCAGCATCTACGGGGGGGCGGGAGGGCTCTACTATGAGCAGTTCTTC. It specifies CASIYGGAGGLYYEQFF.

The rearrangement joins TRBV4-2 to TRBJ1-5; D gene uncertain. V was trimmed by 0 bases and J by 6 bases, leaving 6 bases between them. The CDR3 covers 13 residues. CDR1 is LGHNA, CDR2 YNFKEQ, per germline. CDR3: CASSQDPVQPQHF. CDR3 nucleotides: TGTGCCAGCAGCCAAGACCCGGTTCAGCCCCAGCATTTT.

This clonotype was seen only a few times. The chain employs TRBV19 and TRBJ2-1, with 7 bases lining up with TRBD2. Germline V CDR1 and CDR2: LNHDA, SQIVND (reference sequence). There are 16 residues in the CDR3. Trimming removed 3 bases from V and 3 bases from J; junction bases left unmatched: 8. For the CDR3, the DNA is TGTGCCAGTAGTATGGAGGGCGGGAGAAGCTACAATGAGCAGTTCTTC. Protein sequence: CASSMEGGRSYNEQFF.

The J gene is TRBJ2-7, the V gene TRBV4-1; D unclear. Germline values: CDR1 MGHRA, CDR2 YSYEKL. The CDR3 covers 14 residues. Trimming left V 4 bases short and J 2 bases short, with 12 bases between. The CDR3 spells CASSRPTGPYEQYF. As DNA, the CDR3 is TGCGCCAGCAGCCGACCGACGGGCCCCTACGAGCAGTACTTC.

CDR3 protein: CSARDPGQGYQPQHF. For the CDR3, the DNA is TGCAGTGCTAGAGATCCGGGACAGGGCTACCAGCCCCAGCATTTT. The V call is TRBV20-1, the J call TRBJ1-5; TRBD1 aligns across 9 bases. The CDR3 loop spans 15 amino acids. Germline V CDR1 and CDR2: DFQATT, SNEGSKA (reference sequence). V lost 0 bases and J lost 7; bases outside the gene matches: 7.

V and J are TRBV20-1 and TRBJ2-5; no definite D call. V lost 0 bases and J lost 6, with 14 bases in between. The V gene's germline CDR1 is DFQATT and CDR2 SNEGSKA (reference sequence). The CDR3 totals 14 residues. The CDR3 nucleotides read TGCAGTGCTAGAGATGCCCTTACTGTGCAGACCCAGTACTTC. It codes for CSARDALTVQTQYF.

The chain joins TRBV10-2 to TRBJ1-1, with no clear D. The V gene's germline CDR1 is WSHSY and CDR2 SAAADI. This CDR3 region has 16 residues. Trimming stripped 0 bases from V and 2 bases from J, with 13 bases between. CDR3 nucleotide sequence: TGCGCCAGCAGTGAGTCTCTTATACAAGGAAACACTGAAGCTTTCTTT. Translation gives CASSESLIQGNTEAFF.

The chain combines TRBV9 with TRBJ2-2, with 8 bases lining up with TRBD2. From germline, CDR1 is SGDLS and CDR2 YYNGEE. This CDR3 is 18 amino acids long. J gave up 5 bases and V 4 bases, and 16 bases lay outside the gene matches. The CDR3 is CASSLTGTRGAGTGELFF. The CDR3 nucleotides read TGTGCCAGCAGCTTAACCGGGACTAGAGGGGCGGGGACCGGGGAGCTGTTTTTT.

This clonotype was seen a single time. The chain has TRBV29-1 and TRBJ1-1; D remains ambiguous. The CDR3 totals 12 residues. CDR1 is SQVTM and CDR2 is ANQGSEA in the germline V gene. V lost 8 bases and J 5 bases, leaving 15 bases between the germline ends. The CDR3: CSPREIRTEAFF. CDR3 bases: TGCAGCCCACGGGAGATTCGGACTGAAGCTTTCTTT.

The genes are TRBV2 and TRBJ2-4; perhaps D is TRBD1 or TRBD2 (5 bases each). The V gene's germline CDR1 is SNHLY and CDR2 FYNNEI. CDR3 length equals 13 residues. Between the trimmed V and J ends, which lost 1 base and 4 bases, there was a span of 5 bases. The DNA of the CDR3 is TGTGCCAGCAGTGAAGGGGGGAAAAACATTCAGTACTTC. Translation gives CASSEGGKNIQYF.

The V call is TRBV7-9, the J call TRBJ1-4; no definite D call. The CDR3 is made up of 15 amino acids. CDR1 and CDR2 (germline): SEHNR, FQNEAQ (reference sequence). V gave up 3 bases and J gave up 3 bases, with 11 bases separating them. The CDR3 DNA reads as TGTGCCAGCAGCTTGGGGTTCGGCTCTAATGAAAAACTGTTTTTT. As protein: CASSLGFGSNEKLFF.

V usage is TRBV30 and J usage is TRBJ2-1; TRBD2 matches 15 bases. There are 14 residues in the CDR3. V lost 5 bases, J lost 10 bases, and 6 bases stayed unmatched. CDR1 GTSNPN and CDR2 SVGIG come from the germline V gene (reference sequence). The CDR3 DNA reads TGTGCCTGGGGACTAGCGGGAGGGCCCCGGGAGCAGTTCTTC. Protein product: CAWGLAGGPREQFF.

As concerns this clonotype: The junction departs from the called germline gene at one end, perhaps through a read error. V gene TRBV7-2 combines with J gene TRBJ1-3; D unresolved. From germline, CDR1 is SGHTA and CDR2 FQGNSA. The CDR3 consists of 15 residues. CDR3 nucleotide sequence: TGTGCCAGCAGTCCCTCCGGATACTCTGAAAACACCATATATTTT. Translation gives CASSPSGYSENTIYF.

V and J are TRBV4-2 and TRBJ2-3, with 8 bases matching TRBD1. The germline V gene has CDR1 LGHNA and CDR2 YNFKEQ. Trimming removed 4 bases from V and 8 bases from J; junction bases left unmatched: 11. CDR3 length: 15 amino acids. The CDR3 DNA reads TGTGCCAGCAGCCTCTACAGGGGGGCCCACGGTACGCAGTATTTT. It codes for CASSLYRGAHGTQYF.

The rearrangement uses TRBV29-1 and TRBJ1-5; no clear D. The CDR3 is 13 residues long. The V end lost 0 bases, the J end lost 7 bases, and 10 bases lay between the germline ends. Germline values: CDR1 SQVTM, CDR2 ANQGSEA. Written as DNA, the CDR3 is TGCAGCGTTGAAGAAAACTCCGGGCAGCCCCAGCATTTT. Protein: CSVEENSGQPQHF.

V gene TRBV5-1 combines with J gene TRBJ1-2; 7 bases are a match to TRBD1. CDR3 length equals 13 residues. Per the germline V gene, CDR1 is SGHRS and CDR2 is YFSETQ. The V and J ends lost 4 bases and 6 bases, in that order; junction bases with no gene match: 6. The CDR3, as DNA: TGCGCCAGCAGCCCGGACAGGCCGGATGGCTACACCTTC. Residues: CASSPDRPDGYTF.

The chain has TRBV30 and TRBJ2-5; D call uncertain. The CDR3 sequence is 13 residues long. V lost 4 bases to trimming and J lost 2 bases, with 11 bases between them. CDR1 GTSNPN and CDR2 SVGIG come from the germline V gene (reference sequence). CDR3 nucleotides: TGTGCCTGGAACCTGCTTCTACAAGAGACCCAGTACTTC. As protein: CAWNLLLQETQYF.

For the CDR3, the DNA is TGCAGTGCTAGAGGGGGACAGGGATTCACAGATACGCAGTATTTT. Protein: CSARGGQGFTDTQYF. The rearrangement joins TRBV20-1 to TRBJ2-3, with TRBD1 matching 9 bases. Trimming took 1 base from V and 2 from J; bases not matched to a gene: 4. CDR1 is DFQATT and CDR2 is SNEGSKA in the germline V gene (reference sequence). CDR3 size: 15 residues.

CDR3 nucleotide sequence: TGTGCCAACTCGCGGGGGGCGCGGGAAAAACTGTTTTTT. Translation gives CANSRGAREKLFF. The chain has TRBV27 and TRBJ1-4; D might be TRBD1 (6 bases). The CDR3 sequence is 13 residues long. The V end was cut by 10 bases, the J end by 8 bases, with 17 bases between. Looked up from germline, CDR1 is MNHEY and CDR2 is SMNVEV (reference sequence).

V is TRBV7-3 and J is TRBJ1-1; possibly TRBD1 for D (6 bases). CDR3 length: 15 residues. Germline lookup yields CDR1 SGHTA and CDR2 FQGTGA. Trimming shortened V by 0 bases and J by 1 base, and 9 bases separated the two germline ends. The CDR3 reads CASSLTRDKNTEAFF. CDR3 coding DNA: TGTGCCAGCAGCTTAACCCGGGACAAGAACACTGAAGCTTTCTTT.

This sequence joins TRBV30 and TRBJ1-1; D is undetermined. CDR1 is GTSNPN, CDR2 SVGIG, per germline (reference sequence). The CDR3 has 13 residues. Trimming took 0 bases from V and 5 from J, leaving 10 bases between them. Written as DNA, the CDR3 is TGTGCCTGGAGTGTAAAGGTTGGGACTGAAGCTTTCTTT. As protein: CAWSVKVGTEAFF.

V usage is TRBV27 and J usage is TRBJ2-1; D remains unclear. The CDR3 covers 16 residues. From germline, CDR1 is MNHEY and CDR2 SMNVEV (reference sequence). Trimming left V 2 bases short and J 0 bases short, with 11 bases between. The CDR3 loop is CASSLARPSSYNEQFF. DNA of the CDR3: TGTGCCAGCAGTTTAGCGCGGCCGAGCTCCTACAATGAGCAGTTCTTC.